These 17 T cell receptor beta chains were sequenced from one sample in a study of shared clonotypes between healthy human individuals. Profiled with immunoSEQ multiplex PCR; TCRdb holds only in-frame clones, not every one. The sample records 200,000 to 250,000 clones, 60% to 80% being singletons. The sequencing sample was made of memory CD4+ T cells sorted from blood. Documented subset: CD45RA-negative fraction. Receptor source: a man under 40 in good health.

The chain has TRBV10-1 and TRBJ2-1, with TRBD2 matching over 7 bases. The CDR3 extends over 14 amino acids. Trimming cost V 6 bases and J 3 bases; bases outside gene matches: 5. Germline lookup yields CDR1 WNHNN and CDR2 SYGVQD (reference sequence). The CDR3 protein is CASRAGPGYNEQFF. DNA of the CDR3: TGCGCCAGCAGAGCGGGGCCCGGCTACAATGAGCAGTTCTTC.

This clone appeared a few times. The J gene is TRBJ2-7, the V gene TRBV28; D ambiguous. The germline CDR1 and CDR2 sequences are MDHEN and SYDVKM. The V end was cut by 9 bases, the J end by 6 bases, with 6 bases between. This CDR3 spans 9 amino acids. The CDR3, as DNA: TGTGCCAGGTTGCTCGAGCAGTACTTC. Residues: CARLLEQYF.

This chain links TRBV10-1 with TRBJ2-1, with 8 bases matching TRBD1. CDR3 length: 21 amino acids. Germline values: CDR1 WNHNN, CDR2 SYGVQD (reference sequence). With V trimmed by 10 bases and J by 0 bases, 26 bases remained unmatched. The CDR3 DNA reads as TGCGCCATCCTAAAACGGGACAGGACATTCCCGGGACCCCGCTCCTACAATGAGCAGTTCTTC. Residues: CAILKRDRTFPGPRSYNEQFF.

The chain uses TRBV2 and TRBJ2-3, with TRBD2 as a possible D gene (5 bases). Deletions cut 8 bases from V and 0 bases from J, with 15 bases between. The CDR3 runs 15 residues. Germline CDR1 and CDR2: SNHLY and FYNNEI. The CDR3 region has the DNA TGTGCCAGCCAGCCTAGCACGATTAGCACAGATACGCAGTATTTT. Protein: CASQPSTISTDTQYF. Looking up the rest from reference TRBV2 and TRBJ2-3 gives the full variable domain: EPEVTQTPSHQVTQMGQEVILRCVPISNHLYFYWYRQILGQKVEFLVSFYNNEISEKSEIFDDQFSVERPDGSNFTLKIRSTKLEDSAMYFCASQPSTISTDTQYFGPGTRLTVL.

The rearrangement links TRBV7-9 to TRBJ1-1, with D perhaps matching TRBD1 (6 bases). Germline assignment: CDR1 SEHNR and CDR2 FQNEAQ (reference sequence). The CDR3 is 13 amino acids. V was cut by 5 bases and J by 10 bases, with 17 bases left in between. For the CDR3, the DNA is TGTGCCAGCAGCCAAGGAGGGGGGAGAGTAGCTTTCTTT. This sequence encodes CASSQGGGRVAFF.

The chain's CDR3 is CASKGGGNGYTF. The CDR3 DNA sequence: TGTGCCAGCAAGGGCGGCGGCAATGGCTACACCTTC. The chain joins TRBV27 to TRBJ1-2; D not certain. Deletions cut 7 bases from V and 6 bases from J, with 12 bases between. This CDR3 region has 12 residues. CDR1 is MNHEY and CDR2 is SMNVEV in the germline V gene (reference sequence).

This clone has a handful of counts. The chain has TRBV2 and TRBJ1-1; 7 nucleotides agree with TRBD1. CDR3 size: 13 residues. After removal of 10 bases from V and 5 bases from J, the junction contained 10 bases not matched to a gene. From germline, CDR1 is SNHLY and CDR2 FYNNEI. The CDR3 DNA follows: TGTGCCAACAATATAGGACAGGCAACTGAAGCTTTCTTT. The encoded protein is CANNIGQATEAFF.

In this sample, this clone turned up once. The chain is built from TRBV19 and TRBJ2-1, with TRBD1 matching 7 bases. Unmatched junction bases numbered 8, after V lost 0 bases and J lost 12 bases. The CDR3 length is 14 residues. Germline CDR1 is LNHDA and CDR2 is SQIVND (reference sequence). The CDR3 DNA reads as TGTGCCAGTAGTATAGATCGACAGGGTGTCGGGCAGTTCTTC. This codes for CASSIDRQGVGQFF.

The CDR3 here is CASGGTARTGELFF. The DNA of the CDR3 is TGTGCCAGCGGAGGAACGGCAAGAACCGGGGAGCTGTTTTTT. This chain connects TRBV7-9 to TRBJ2-2; the D gene is possibly TRBD2 (5 bases). CDR1 and CDR2 (germline): SEHNR, FQNEAQ (reference sequence). V was clipped by 8 bases and J by 5 bases, with 15 bases between them. This CDR3 has 14 amino acids.

J is TRBJ1-1 and V is TRBV28; the D gene is possibly TRBD1 (5 bases). This CDR3 has 15 residues. Germline V gene sequence: CDR1 MDHEN, CDR2 SYDVKM. Trimming stripped 5 bases from V and 1 base from J, with 14 bases between. The DNA for the CDR3 is TGTGCCAGCAGTAGTACCGGGACGGCGAACACTGAAGCTTTCTTT. The encoded protein is CASSSTGTANTEAFF. The whole variable domain, remainder taken from reference TRBV28 and TRBJ1-1, is DVKVTQSSRYLVKRTGEKVFLECVQDMDHENMFWYRQDPGLGLRLIYFSYDVKMKEKGDIPEGYSVSREKKERFSLILESASTNQTSMYLCASSSTGTANTEAFFGQGTRLTVV.

Notes on this clone: The sample holds other DNA sequences that translate to the same CDR3. CDR3 sequence (DNA): TGTGCCACCAGACCTACTCCCTCCATAGACTACAATGAGCAGTTCTTC. Its translation: CATRPTPSIDYNEQFF. The rearrangement uses TRBV15 and TRBJ2-1, with unresolved D. Germline-derived CDR1 and CDR2 are LNHNV and YYDKDF (reference sequence). V was shortened by 6 bases and J by 3 bases, with 18 bases between the two germline ends. The CDR3 is made up of 16 amino acids.

This clone was recorded once. The V gene is TRBV6-6, the J gene TRBJ2-5; D gene ambiguous. Per germline, CDR1 MNHNY and CDR2 SVGAGI (reference sequence). This CDR3 comprises 12 residues. V lost 7 bases and J 4 bases, leaving 10 bases between the germline ends. CDR3 coding DNA: TGTGCCAGCAATAGCCTTCGAGAGACCCAGTACTTC. This encodes CASNSLRETQYF.

The chain joins TRBV27 to TRBJ2-1; possibly TRBD1 for D (5 bases). Trimming pared 0 bases from V and 1 base from J, leaving 13 bases between. This CDR3 has 17 residues. In germline, CDR1 is MNHEY, CDR2 SMNVEV (reference sequence). This chain's CDR3 is CASSLSPRGTSYNEQFF. The CDR3, as DNA: TGTGCCAGCAGTTTATCCCCTAGGGGAACGTCCTACAATGAGCAGTTCTTC.

V usage is TRBV2 and J usage is TRBJ2-1, with 11 bases aligning to TRBD2. CDR1 SNHLY and CDR2 FYNNEI come from the germline V gene. Trimming took 6 bases from V and 3 from J; bases not matched to a gene: 10. CDR3 length: 17 residues. The CDR3 loop is CASRPSRTSGFYNEQFF. The CDR3 DNA reads as TGTGCCAGCAGACCTTCTAGGACTAGCGGGTTCTACAATGAGCAGTTCTTC.

The chain has TRBV5-1 and TRBJ2-2; perhaps TRBD2 as D (5 bases). This CDR3 has 16 residues. Between the trimmed V and J ends, which lost 0 bases and 0 bases, there was a span of 9 bases. CDR1 and CDR2 (germline): SGHRS, YFSETQ. The CDR3 here is CASSLGSGTNTGELFF. DNA of the CDR3: TGCGCCAGCAGCTTGGGCAGCGGCACGAACACCGGGGAGCTGTTTTTT.

This sequence joins TRBV2 and TRBJ2-7, with 7 bases that match TRBD1. The J segment lost 3 bases and the V segment lost 7 bases, leaving 12 bases of the junction unmatched. This CDR3 contains 15 residues. Germline CDR1 SNHLY, CDR2 FYNNEI. CDR3 residues: CASTEIQGNRYEQYF. The CDR3, as DNA: TGTGCCAGCACGGAAATACAGGGGAATCGCTACGAGCAGTACTTC.

This rearrangement joins TRBV29-1 to TRBJ2-2, with 7 bases identical to TRBD1. The CDR3 contains 14 residues. Germline CDR1 reads SQVTM; CDR2 reads ANQGSEA. J gave up 0 bases and V 7 bases, and 5 bases lay outside the gene matches. The CDR3 DNA reads TGCAGCGCCAAGACAGGGACGAACACCGGGGAGCTGTTTTTT. Translating it yields CSAKTGTNTGELFF.